Listed below are T cell receptor beta chains from one sample, sequenced in a study of circulating CD8 cells and anti-PD-1 response in melanoma. TCRdb reanalysed the reads using MiXCR and keeps one entry per CDR3 protein. The sample includes some 500 distinct CDR3 sequences, about 6% seen only once; the top ten take roughly 39%. Sequencing was performed on CD8+ T cells from PBMCs, taken at baseline or after one month of anti-PD-1 therapy (not recorded which). The receptors here all came from a human donor with melanoma. Both conserved end residues are trimmed from each CDR3. The order of the fields is J gene, V gene, CDR3 protein.

J: TRBJ2-7; V: TRBV20-1; CDR3: SADSSDRPTYEQY
J: TRBJ2-1; V: TRBV19; CDR3: ASSITSGEYNEQF
J: TRBJ1-1; V: TRBV28; CDR3: ASRDLGQGAAEAF
J: TRBJ2-7; V: TRBV5-4; CDR3: ASSLAGRGPPYEQY
J: TRBJ2-5; V: TRBV27; CDR3: ASRRRGGVETQY
J: TRBJ2-1; V: TRBV10-3; CDR3: AISWVNLRNEQF
J: TRBJ2-1; V: TRBV6-5; CDR3: ASSGERNEQF
J: TRBJ2-2; V: TRBV15; CDR3: ATSYGLDLSGELF
J: TRBJ2-7; V: TRBV20-1; CDR3: SARRTAFSYEQY
J: TRBJ2-5; V: TRBV20-1; CDR3: SARGSGQKTYQETQY
J: TRBJ1-1; V: TRBV27; CDR3: ASSHLGGPNTEAF
J: TRBJ2-2; V: TRBV9; CDR3: ASSYPAAGRNTGELF
J: TRBJ2-2; V: TRBV19; CDR3: ASSISGTGFTGELF
J: TRBJ2-5; V: TRBV5-5; CDR3: ASSWDRDTEETQY